This record looks at one T cell receptor (beta chain) sequence and its context. What it recognizes is unknown. A history of autoimmune disease or systemic immunosuppression excluded patients. The data belong to a study of OX40 agonist ivuxolimab in advanced cancers. Study-level information: Participants, 65% to 85% male, averaged 60 years of age, ranging from roughly 20 to 79. Prior anti-PD-1, anti-PD-L1 or anti-CTLA-4 therapy did not bar entry, and roughly 40% had some.

Study-level findings and limits: The study observed clonal expansion of CD4+ and CD8+ blood T cells by week 6 at 0.1 to 3.0 mg/kg.

Generated by immunoSEQ multiplex PCR, the TCRdb table keeps only in-frame clones and is missing some. The sample shows about 98,000 clones, 87% of them seen only once. This TCR derives from an adult with an advanced solid tumor such as melanoma, head and neck, liver or kidney cancer. The input for sequencing was CD4+ or CD8+ T cells sorted from blood, taken in a trial of the OX40 agonist ivuxolimab.

The CDR3 protein is CASSQGADYSNQPQHF. DNA of the CDR3: TGCGCCAGCAGCCAAGGGGCAGACTATAGCAATCAGCCCCAGCATTTT. This chain links TRBV4-1 with TRBJ1-5; no definite D call. The V gene lost 1 base and the J gene lost 0 bases, with 10 bases spanning the gap. CDR1 is MGHRA, CDR2 YSYEKL, per germline. This CDR3 region has 16 residues.